This T cell receptor beta chain was retrieved from a study of blood T cell repertoires in COVID-19. Study-level background: The samples span acute and convalescent COVID-19 from the United States, Italy and Spain. T cells, B-cell-depleted T cells, or PBMCs supplied cDNA or gDNA.

In the study's own analysis: Counts of nucleated cells, estimated from reference gene primer amplification, were obtained. Some clones are missing from TCRdb's copy, which holds only in-frame ones; the method was immunoSEQ multiplex PCR. V and J calls and clone size come straight from that table; D and trimming were deduced from the DNA. The table records about 83,000 clones, about 82% of them present only once. The material sequenced was peripheral blood. The origin of this receptor is a woman aged 80 or over with acute or convalescent COVID-19.

CDR3 nucleotide sequence: TGTGCCAGCAGCTTGGTTTCAGGCCACGAGCAGTACTTC. Protein: CASSLVSGHEQYF. V usage is TRBV5-6 and J usage is TRBJ2-7; D is ambiguous. Germline V gives CDR1 SGHDT, CDR2 YYEEEE. This CDR3 comprises 13 residues. Trimming removed 0 bases at V and 5 bases at J, with 9 bases between.